This TCR beta chain was sequenced in a study of T cell responses to AZD1222 COVID-19 vaccine. Concerning this clone: Its antigen remains unidentified.

Sequencing used immunoSEQ multiplex PCR; TCRdb keeps in-frame clones, though not all of them. The sample yields approximately 130,000 clones, around 86% seen once. Study-wide points: It should be noted that donors were predominantly white British and more often female, and clonal diversity was possibly underestimated. Nearly half of unique spike-specific TCRs reportedly avoided B.1.351 and B.1.1.7 mutated regions.

In germline, CDR1 is KGHDR, CDR2 SFDVKD. The CDR3 totals 13 residues. V was cut by 1 base and J by 11 bases, with 13 bases left in between. The material sequenced was peripheral blood, taken 28 days after the second AZD1222 dose. This rearrangement joins TRBV24-1 to TRBJ1-1; D remains ambiguous. The sequence came from an adult who received the AZD1222 COVID-19 vaccine. CDR3 region: CATSDFGPGGAFF. For the CDR3, the DNA is TGTGCCACCAGTGATTTCGGTCCGGGCGGTGCTTTCTTT.